The T cell receptor (beta chain) described here comes from a study of OX40 agonist ivuxolimab in advanced cancers. Study-wide background: Allowance was made for prior anti-PD-1, anti-PD-L1 or anti-CTLA-4 therapy, and 40% had some. Study results and caveats: The antigens recognized by the expanded peripheral T cells, that is their antigen specificity, were not determined.

This table comes from immunoSEQ multiplex PCR, and its TCRdb copy is limited to in-frame clones, with some not included. Of roughly 48,000 clones in the sample, 70% to 90% were seen once. As concerns this clone: Its antigen is still unknown.

The sequences come from CD4+ or CD8+ T cells sorted from blood, collected in a trial of the OX40 agonist ivuxolimab. The origin of this receptor is an adult with an advanced solid tumor such as melanoma, head and neck, liver or kidney cancer.

CDR3 protein: CASSEVEEDTQYF. The CDR3 DNA is TGTGCCAGCAGTGAAGTTGAGGAAGATACGCAGTATTTT. The genes are TRBV6-1 and TRBJ2-3; the D is unclear. V was clipped by 1 base and J by 5 bases, with 7 bases between them. CDR1 MNHNS and CDR2 SASEGT come from the germline V gene. The CDR3 loop spans 13 amino acids.